This TCR beta chain is from a study of human T cells and chemical hapten exposure. Broader study findings: The number of TCRs over 1 in 1000 frequency stayed unchanged after DPC.

The time point is: patch test 1, 2 weeks after DPC sensitization. The treatment: therapeutic diphenylcyclopropenone sensitization with weekly scalp DPC. The total RNA was obtained from whole blood that was not fractionated. This clonotype was found a few times. The antigen is not known. This CDR3 comprises 15 residues. Germline-derived CDR1 and CDR2 are SGHRS and YFSETQ. Unmatched junction bases numbered 4, after V lost 0 bases and J lost 6 bases. TCRdb re-analysed the RACE reads in MiXCR, keeping a single row per CDR3 protein. The table lists roughly 98,000 distinct CDR3 sequences, approximately 13% of them singletons.

The genes are TRBV5-1 and TRBJ1-5, with 9 bases identical to TRBD1. The starting material was whole blood, obtained in connection with sensitization to the hapten diphenylcyclopropenone (DPC). This receptor was taken from a woman aged 40 to 50 with alopecia areata. Some clones in this sample may be carry-over from other donors' samples. The CDR3 region is CASSLGGQGAQPQHF. As DNA, the CDR3 is TGCGCCAGCAGCTTGGGGGGACAGGGTGCTCAGCCCCAGCATTTT.